This TCR beta chain was captured in a study of T cell changes during pregnancy in multiple sclerosis. The CDR3 extends over 14 amino acids. V was trimmed by 1 base and J by 2 bases, leaving 9 bases between them. Germline V CDR1 and CDR2: SGDLS, YYNGEE. TCRdb's copy holds only in-frame clones and misses some; the assay was immunoSEQ multiplex PCR. The top ten clones hold about 0.9% of a sample with roughly 72,000 clones, roughly nine tenths of them seen once. Sequenced material: peripheral blood, taken in the first trimester of pregnancy. The TCR was taken from a female donor in good health, enrolled as a control in a pregnancy study. This rearrangement joins TRBV9 to TRBJ1-1; weak D call: TRBD1 (5 bases). DNA for the CDR3: TGTGCCAGCAGCGTAATCGACAGTAACACTGAAGCTTTCTTT. It specifies CASSVIDSNTEAFF.